This T cell receptor (beta chain) originates from a study of blood T cell repertoires in COVID-19. Sequencing used immunoSEQ multiplex PCR; TCRdb keeps in-frame clones, though not all of them. The sample includes fewer than 350,000 clones, approximately 91% of them seen just once. The germline V gene encodes CDR1 SGHTA and CDR2 FQGNSA. Losses at the gene ends were 0 bases for V and 7 bases for J; bases not matched to a gene: 6. This CDR3 region has 14 residues. The chain is built from TRBV7-2 and TRBJ2-7, with 7 nucleotides matching TRBD1. The sequenced sample consisted of PBMCs or T cells enriched from blood (not recorded which). The receptor comes from a woman aged 25 to 39 who had recovered from COVID-19. The CDR3 here is CASSLARQGNEQYF. CDR3 coding DNA: TGTGCCAGCAGCTTAGCGCGACAGGGTAATGAGCAGTACTTC.